This T cell receptor (beta chain) was recovered during a study of T-cell reconstitution after alpha-beta-depleted transplantation in children. There are 15 residues in the CDR3. The TCRbeta library incorporated unique molecular identifiers. TCRdb recomputed calls from the PCR reads with MiXCR, one row per CDR3 protein. The sample contains roughly 500,000 distinct CDR3 sequences, approximately 29% of which appear only once. A single count supports this clonotype. The chain links TRBV12-2 to TRBJ2-7. TRBV12-2 is a recognized pseudogene. The clonotype originates from a human donor who donated a stem cell graft to a child with aplastic anemia. The sequences come from PBMCs from the stem cell graft donor, collected from the stem cell graft. CDR3 nucleotides: TGTGCAAGTCGCTTAGTTGGCGATACCCACTACGAGCAGTACGTC. Its translation: CASRLVGDTHYEQYV.